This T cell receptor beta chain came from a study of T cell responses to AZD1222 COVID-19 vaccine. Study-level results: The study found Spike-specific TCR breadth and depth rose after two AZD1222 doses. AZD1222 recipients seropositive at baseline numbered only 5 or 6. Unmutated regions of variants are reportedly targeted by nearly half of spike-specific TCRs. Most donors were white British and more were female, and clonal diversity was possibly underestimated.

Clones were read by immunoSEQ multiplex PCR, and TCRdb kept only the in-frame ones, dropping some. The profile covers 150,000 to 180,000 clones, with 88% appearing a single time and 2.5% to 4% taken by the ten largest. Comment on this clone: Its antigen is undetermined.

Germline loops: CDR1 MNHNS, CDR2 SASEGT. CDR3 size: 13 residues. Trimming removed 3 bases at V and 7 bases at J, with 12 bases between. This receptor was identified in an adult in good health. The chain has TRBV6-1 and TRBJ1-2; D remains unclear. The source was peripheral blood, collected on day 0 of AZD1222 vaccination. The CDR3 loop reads CASSDYEGSGYTF. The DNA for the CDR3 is TGTGCCAGCAGTGATTATGAGGGATCTGGCTACACCTTC.